The 21 T cell receptor beta chains listed next were all sequenced from one sample in a study of T-cell reconstitution after alpha-beta-depleted transplantation in children. Molecular barcoding with unique molecular identifiers was used for the TCRbeta library. TCRdb ran MiXCR on the PCR reads and lists one entry per CDR3 protein. The sample lists hundreds of thousands of distinct CDR3 sequences, 13% seen once, with 0.75% to 0.85% in the top ten. The sample here was PBMCs, taken before TCRalphabeta/CD19-depleted stem cell transplant. Receptors originate from a girl under 10 years old with congenital amegakaryocytic thrombocytopenia, due to receive a stem cell transplant.

This chain uses TRBV9 with TRBJ2-7; maybe TRBD1 (6 bases). V lost 0 bases to trimming and J lost 3 bases, with 10 bases between them. The CDR3 has 14 residues. Per the germline V gene, CDR1 is SGDLS and CDR2 is YYNGEE. The CDR3 DNA is TGTGCCAGCAGCGTAGGGGAGACAGGCTACGAGCAGTACTTC. Protein sequence: CASSVGETGYEQYF.

This clonotype was observed many times. This chain connects TRBV6-1 to TRBJ1-5; D gene ambiguous. Germline CDR1 MNHNS, CDR2 SASEGT. The length of the CDR3 is 13 residues. V was cut by 6 bases and J by 2 bases, with 8 bases left in between. CDR3 in amino acids: CASSSDGNQPQHF. The CDR3 DNA is TGTGCCAGCAGCTCGGACGGCAATCAGCCCCAGCATTTT.

The chain links TRBV12-3 or TRBV12-4 to TRBJ2-1; TRBD1 is a possible D gene (6 bases). This CDR3 has 14 amino acids. Between the trimmed V and J ends, which lost 7 bases and 3 bases, there was a span of 13 bases. DNA of the CDR3: TGTGCCAGCACGGACAGTAATTTCTACAATGAGCAGTTCTTC. It is translated as CASTDSNFYNEQFF.

The rearrangement joins TRBV12-3 or TRBV12-4 to TRBJ2-2; maybe TRBD1 (5 bases). The CDR3 totals 18 residues. With 2 bases removed from V and 1 base from J, the gap between germline ends came to 17 bases. In nucleotides, the CDR3 is TGTGCCAGCAGTTTATTCTTCGGGTTTAGGGGGAACACCGGGGAGCTGTTTTTT. It is translated as CASSLFFGFRGNTGELFF.

This clonotype has at least ten counts. V and J are TRBV6-6 and TRBJ1-2; D gene unclear. The V end lost 10 bases, the J end lost 6 bases, and 12 bases lay between the germline ends. The germline V gene has CDR1 MNHNY and CDR2 SVGAGI (reference sequence). The CDR3 length is 11 residues. The CDR3 nucleotides read TGTGCCATTAGGACGCCCCATGGCTACACCTTC. This codes for CAIRTPHGYTF.

The gene calls are TRBV4-1 and TRBJ2-2; 7 positions agree with TRBD2. With 3 bases clipped from V and 6 bases from J, the junction kept 10 bases outside the gene matches. The CDR3 extends over 16 amino acids. The germline CDR1 and CDR2 sequences are MGHRA and YSYEKL. DNA for the CDR3: TGCGCCAGCAGCCAGTCAAGCGGGATATTCGCCGGGGAGCTGTTTTTT. Encoded protein: CASSQSSGIFAGELFF.

This clonotype was counted at least ten times. The genes are TRBV15 and TRBJ2-2, with D perhaps matching TRBD1 (5 bases). CDR3 length: 19 amino acids. Trimming stripped 0 bases from V and 4 bases from J, with 21 bases between. Germline assignment: CDR1 LNHNV and CDR2 YYDKDF (reference sequence). Here the CDR3 DNA reads TGTGCCACCAGCAGAGATCAGGACATTTCTATCTCGGTCACCGGGGAGCTGTTTTTT. It yields the protein CATSRDQDISISVTGELFF.

V and J are TRBV20-1 and TRBJ2-3, with no clear D. Trimming removed 0 bases at V and 6 bases at J, with 13 bases between. The CDR3 is 14 amino acids. Germline assignment: CDR1 DFQATT and CDR2 SNEGSKA (reference sequence). CDR3 in amino acids: CSARDPPKADTQYF. The CDR3 bases are TGCAGTGCTAGAGACCCCCCCAAGGCCGATACGCAGTATTTT.

There are a few counts of this clonotype. V usage is TRBV12-3 or TRBV12-4 and J usage is TRBJ1-5, with D uncertain. This CDR3 spans 12 amino acids. The V gene lost 6 bases and the J gene lost 4 bases, with 7 bases spanning the gap. The CDR3 loop reads CASRQENQPQHF. CDR3 in DNA: TGTGCCAGCAGGCAAGAAAATCAGCCCCAGCATTTT.

Points on this clonotype: This sequence may be a read error, since a much larger clone differs from it by one base. V and J are TRBV29-1 and TRBJ2-5, with D unclear. Germline CDR1 reads SQVTM; CDR2 reads ANQGSEA. Trimming took 3 bases from V and 1 from J, leaving 12 bases between them. CDR3 length equals 14 residues. CDR3 residues: CSVDSHSPQETQYF. CDR3 DNA: TGCAGCGTTGATAGCCACAGCCCCCAAGAGACCCAGTACTTC.

This clonotype was seen a few times. This chain uses TRBV15 with TRBJ2-3; no clear D gene. V lost 1 base and J 5 bases, leaving 4 bases between the germline ends. The germline V gene has CDR1 LNHNV and CDR2 YYDKDF (reference sequence). This CDR3 has 12 amino acids. The CDR3 nucleotides read TGTGCCACCAGCAGAGCCAAAGATACGCAGTATTTT. Residues: CATSRAKDTQYF.

This clonotype was detected ten times or more. The CDR3 sequence is CASTPDPSYNEQFF. CDR3 DNA sequence: TGTGCCAGCACCCCCGACCCGAGCTACAATGAGCAGTTCTTC. The chain links TRBV12-3 or TRBV12-4 to TRBJ2-1; no clear D gene. The CDR3 is 14 residues long. The germline V and J ends were trimmed by 7 bases and 3 bases, with 13 bases remaining between them.

CDR3 sequence reads: CASSSGHSLYEQYF. The CDR3 DNA sequence: TGCGCCAGCAGCAGTGGCCACAGCTTATACGAGCAGTACTTC. This chain joins TRBV5-1 and TRBJ2-7; D is ambiguous. Germline V lookup: CDR1 SGHRS, CDR2 YFSETQ. V dropped 4 bases and J dropped 4 bases, with 15 bases sitting between them. The CDR3 has 14 residues. Based on the CDR3 plus reference TRBV5-1 and TRBJ2-7, the full variable domain is KAGVTQTPRYLIKTRGQQVTLSCSPISGHRSVSWYQQTPGQGLQFLFEYFSETQRNKGNFPGRFSGRQFSNSRSEMNVSTLELGDSALYLCASSSGHSLYEQYFGPGTRLTVT.

V gene TRBV12-3 or TRBV12-4 combines with J gene TRBJ2-5, with 7 bases aligning to TRBD2. The J segment lost 4 bases and the V segment lost 5 bases, leaving 10 bases of the junction unmatched. This CDR3 is 15 amino acids long. CDR3 nucleotide sequence: TGTGCCAGCAGTCCCCTTGCGGGAGTAGGAGAGACCCAGTACTTC. Translated: CASSPLAGVGETQYF.

This clonotype was seen ten or more times. This chain links TRBV7-3 with TRBJ2-1; 8 bases line up with TRBD2. Trimming at V came to 8 bases and at J to 4 bases, leaving 7 bases not matched to a gene. The CDR3 consists of 14 residues. The germline V gene has CDR1 SGHTA and CDR2 FQGTGA. The CDR3 region has the DNA TGTGCCAGCGGGACCGGGACTAGTTACAATGAGCAGTTCTTC. This sequence encodes CASGTGTSYNEQFF.

This chain links TRBV20-1 with TRBJ1-5, with 9 nucleotides matching TRBD1. V trimming: 6 bases; J trimming: 5 bases; junction bases outside the gene matches: 2. CDR3 length: 12 residues. In germline, CDR1 is DFQATT, CDR2 SNEGSKA (reference sequence). CDR3 DNA sequence: TGCAGTGCGAGGGACAGGGATCAGCCCCAGCATTTT. This codes for CSARDRDQPQHF.

The chain uses TRBV30 and TRBJ1-6; no firm D call. Trimming took off 3 bases at V and 15 bases at J, with 12 bases between the two ends. The V gene's germline CDR1 is GTSNPN and CDR2 SVGIG (reference sequence). This CDR3 is built from 11 residues. CDR3 in DNA: TGTGCCTGGAGCGGTGTGCGACTCCTCCACTTT. The encoded protein is CAWSGVRLLHF.

The chain recombines TRBV15 with TRBJ1-5; possibly TRBD1 for D (6 bases). Per the germline V gene, CDR1 is LNHNV and CDR2 is YYDKDF (reference sequence). With 4 bases removed from V and 3 bases from J, the gap between germline ends came to 16 bases. The CDR3 is made up of 16 amino acids. CDR3 protein: CATSNSNDRTNQPQHF. The DNA of the CDR3 is TGTGCCACCAGCAACTCAAACGACAGGACCAATCAGCCCCAGCATTTT.

A few counts support this clonotype. The rearrangement uses TRBV5-1 and TRBJ1-5; 8 nucleotides match TRBD1. The CDR3 loop spans 15 amino acids. Germline V gives CDR1 SGHRS, CDR2 YFSETQ. J gave up 5 bases and V 2 bases, and 6 bases lay outside the gene matches. In DNA, the CDR3 is TGCGCCAGCAGCTTCGAGATGGGACAGGATCAGCCCCAGCATTTT. This encodes CASSFEMGQDQPQHF.

This clonotype was recorded once. This CDR3 is CASSFGTGNGYTF. The CDR3 region has the DNA TGTGCCAGCAGTTTCGGGACAGGGAACGGCTACACCTTC. The chain is built from TRBV12-3 or TRBV12-4 and TRBJ1-2, with 9 nucleotides matching TRBD1. Trimming removed 3 bases from V and 8 bases from J; junction bases left unmatched: 4. CDR3 length: 13 residues.

The chain has TRBV7-6 and TRBJ2-5, with D maybe TRBD2 (6 bases). The CDR3 runs 18 residues. The V gene's germline CDR1 is SGHVS and CDR2 FNYEAQ. Trimming removed 5 bases at V and 2 bases at J, with 24 bases between. The CDR3 spells CASSPGLIVAHSQETQYF. DNA of the CDR3: TGTGCCAGCAGCCCGGGACTCATAGTAGCCCACTCTCAAGAGACCCAGTACTTC.